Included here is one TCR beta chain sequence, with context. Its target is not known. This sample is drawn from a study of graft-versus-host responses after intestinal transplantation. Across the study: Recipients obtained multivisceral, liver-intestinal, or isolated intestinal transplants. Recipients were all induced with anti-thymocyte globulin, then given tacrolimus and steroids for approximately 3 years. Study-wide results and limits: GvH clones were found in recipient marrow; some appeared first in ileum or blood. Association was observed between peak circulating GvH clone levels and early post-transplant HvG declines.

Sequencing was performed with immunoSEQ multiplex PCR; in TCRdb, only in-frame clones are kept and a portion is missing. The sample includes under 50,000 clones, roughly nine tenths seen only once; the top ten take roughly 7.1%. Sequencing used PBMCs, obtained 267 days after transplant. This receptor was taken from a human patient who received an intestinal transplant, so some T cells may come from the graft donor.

The CDR3 loop is CASSQVRGQLNEKLFF. The CDR3 DNA sequence: TGCGCCAGCAGCCAAGTTAGGGGACAGCTGAATGAAAAACTGTTTTTT. The V call is TRBV4-1, the J call TRBJ1-4; 7 bases agree with TRBD1. J gave up 5 bases and V 1 base, and 7 bases lay outside the gene matches. Looked up from germline, CDR1 is MGHRA and CDR2 is YSYEKL. This CDR3 is built from 16 residues.